This TCR beta chain was profiled in a study of T-cell memory formation after mild COVID-19. Study at large: TCR clusters largely stayed donor specific.

There are 13 residues in the CDR3. V dropped 3 bases and J dropped 4 bases, with 11 bases sitting between them. Germline V gene lookup returns CDR1 SGHRS and CDR2 YFSETQ. This clonotype came up many times. TCRdb used MiXCR to reprocess the 5' RACE reads, holding one entry per CDR3 protein. The table includes about 470,000 distinct CDR3 sequences, about 23% detected once. This chain connects TRBV5-1 to TRBJ2-7; D possibly corresponds to TRBD2 (6 bases). Source material: PBMCs or a T cell subset sorted from them (not recorded which). The sequence was obtained from an adult woman who had mild COVID-19 (a few samples of this study predate the infection). Cell type and time point are not known. The CDR3 DNA is TGCGCCAGCAGCTCGCGGGCGGGATACGAGCAGTACTTC. Its protein product is CASSSRAGYEQYF.